This T cell receptor (beta chain) was captured by sequencing in a study of blood T cell repertoires in COVID-19. In the study overall: PBMCs, B-cell-depleted T cells, or T cells provided the cDNA or gDNA that made up the material.

Germline values: CDR1 SQVTM, CDR2 ANQGSEA. The ends were cut back, 4 bases at V and 1 base at J, with 7 bases in the middle. This CDR3 is 12 amino acids long. Original methodology: Amplification with reference gene primers provided the estimates of nucleated cell counts. Using immunoSEQ multiplex PCR, the repertoire was profiled, and TCRdb retains in-frame clones only, with some absent. The D gene and trimming were derived from the DNA, and the V and J assignments and clone size from that table. The data show around 280,000 clones, about 86% seen once. The rearrangement uses TRBV29-1 and TRBJ1-1, with TRBD1 as a possible D gene (5 bases). What was sequenced was peripheral blood. The receptor comes from a woman aged 30 to 39 who had recovered from COVID-19. The CDR3 loop reads CSVVGGNTEAFF. The DNA of the CDR3 is TGCAGCGTTGTCGGGGGGAACACTGAAGCTTTCTTT.